A selection of T cell receptor beta chains follows, all from one sample in a study of PD-1 blockade in classical Hodgkin lymphoma. Assay used: immunoSEQ multiplex PCR; TCRdb lists only in-frame clones, some missing. The sample has over 10,000 clones; about 88% are singletons. The sequencing used peripheral blood mononuclear cells (PBMCs), collected at baseline. The receptors were gathered from a human donor with classical Hodgkin lymphoma. Both conserved end residues are part of each CDR3. The D gene is left open where the match is weak. Clone size is stated in some rows and not others, as once, few, many or a class when expanded.

D	size	J	V	DNA	CDR3
.	.	TRBJ1-5	TRBV10-2	TGCGCCAGCAGTGAGTTTGCCAGAGGGAGTCAGCCCCAGCATTTT	CASSEFARGSQPQHF
TRBD2	.	TRBJ2-1	TRBV29-1	TGCAGCGTTGAGGGGACTAGGAAATACAATGAGCAGTTCTTC	CSVEGTRKYNEQFF
.	few	TRBJ1-1	TRBV6-1	TGTGCCAGCAGTGAAGTAGTAGCCATGAACACTGAAGCTTTCTTT	CASSEVVAMNTEAFF
TRBD2	few	TRBJ2-3	TRBV6-5	TGTGCCAGCAGTCAGCGTAGCGGGGGGCCAGATACGCAGTATTTT	CASSQRSGGPDTQYF
TRBD2	.	TRBJ2-3	TRBV5-1	TGCGCCAGCAGCACACAGCGGGACAGCACAGATACGCAGTATTTT	CASSTQRDSTDTQYF
.	once	TRBJ2-7	TRBV5-1	TGCGCCAGCAGCTCGGACTACGAGCAGTACTTC	CASSSDYEQYF
.	.	TRBJ1-5	TRBV28	TGTGCCAGCAGTTTACTGATAGCTAATCAGCCCCAGCATTTT	CASSLLIANQPQHF
.	.	TRBJ1-6	TRBV27	TGTGCCAGCAGCGAAAGGAGCCGTGCTCCCTATAATTCACCCCTCCACTTT	CASSERSRAPYNSPLHF
.	medium-sized	TRBJ2-1	TRBV6-4	TGTGCCAGCAGTGTGGGGAACTCCAATGAGCAGTTCTTC	CASSVGNSNEQFF
TRBD1	.	TRBJ1-6	TRBV7-9	TGTGCCAGCAGCTTAATGGGGACAGAAAATTCACCCCTCCACTTT	CASSLMGTENSPLHF
TRBD1	few	TRBJ1-1	TRBV7-9	TGTGCCAGCAGCTCCGGGACAGCGAACACTGAAGCTTTCTTT	CASSSGTANTEAFF
TRBD1	.	TRBJ2-7	TRBV10-3	TGTGCCGCAGCTTTACAGGGGGCTTCCTACGAGCAGTACTTC	CAAALQGASYEQYF
TRBD1	few	TRBJ1-3	TRBV6-6	TGTGCCAGCAGTCCGTGGGCGACAGGGGTAAACACCATATATTTT	CASSPWATGVNTIYF
.	.	TRBJ1-3	TRBV18	TGTGCCAGCTCCCACGGACAGCCAGACTCTGGAAACACCATATATTTT	CASSHGQPDSGNTIYF
TRBD1	.	TRBJ1-6	TRBV18	TGTGCCAGCTCACCGCCTTATAGGGACAGGACCTCACCCCTCCACTTT	CASSPPYRDRTSPLHF
.	.	TRBJ1-3	TRBV6-1	TGTGCCAGCACCACAGAGAGCTCTGGAAACACCATATATTTT	CASTTESSGNTIYF
.	.	TRBJ1-2	TRBV6-4	TGTGCCAGCAGGTTGGGGGACGGCTTAACCTATGGCTACACCTTC	CASRLGDGLTYGYTF
.	.	TRBJ1-1	TRBV28	TGTGCCTGGGCGAGGGGAGGTACGAACACTGAAGCTTTCTTT	CAWARGGTNTEAFF
.	.	TRBJ1-6	TRBV6-5	TGTGCCAGCAGTTACTCCGCAGGATCGGATTCACCCCTCCACTTT	CASSYSAGSDSPLHF
TRBD1	.	TRBJ2-7	TRBV5-1	TGCGCCAGCAGCCAAATGGACAGGGTAAACGAGCAGTACTTC	CASSQMDRVNEQYF
.	.	TRBJ1-1	TRBV7-2	TGTGCCAGCAGCTCCCCTATCCCTAACACTGAAGCTTTCTTT	CASSSPIPNTEAFF
.	.	TRBJ2-7	TRBV19	TGTGCCAGTAGTATAGTGCTGGCACCGACCTACGAGCAGTACTTC	CASSIVLAPTYEQYF
.	once	TRBJ2-7	TRBV29-1	TGCAGCGTTGAAGATGGGGAAAATCCTCGATTTTTC	CSVEDGENPRFF
TRBD2	.	TRBJ2-2	TRBV28	TGTGCCAGCAGGCCTACTAGCGAGAACACCGGGGAGCTGTTTTTT	CASRPTSENTGELFF
TRBD1	once	TRBJ1-2	TRBV11-2	TGTGCCGGCAGCCGAGACAGGGGCTATGGCTACACCTTC	CAGSRDRGYGYTF